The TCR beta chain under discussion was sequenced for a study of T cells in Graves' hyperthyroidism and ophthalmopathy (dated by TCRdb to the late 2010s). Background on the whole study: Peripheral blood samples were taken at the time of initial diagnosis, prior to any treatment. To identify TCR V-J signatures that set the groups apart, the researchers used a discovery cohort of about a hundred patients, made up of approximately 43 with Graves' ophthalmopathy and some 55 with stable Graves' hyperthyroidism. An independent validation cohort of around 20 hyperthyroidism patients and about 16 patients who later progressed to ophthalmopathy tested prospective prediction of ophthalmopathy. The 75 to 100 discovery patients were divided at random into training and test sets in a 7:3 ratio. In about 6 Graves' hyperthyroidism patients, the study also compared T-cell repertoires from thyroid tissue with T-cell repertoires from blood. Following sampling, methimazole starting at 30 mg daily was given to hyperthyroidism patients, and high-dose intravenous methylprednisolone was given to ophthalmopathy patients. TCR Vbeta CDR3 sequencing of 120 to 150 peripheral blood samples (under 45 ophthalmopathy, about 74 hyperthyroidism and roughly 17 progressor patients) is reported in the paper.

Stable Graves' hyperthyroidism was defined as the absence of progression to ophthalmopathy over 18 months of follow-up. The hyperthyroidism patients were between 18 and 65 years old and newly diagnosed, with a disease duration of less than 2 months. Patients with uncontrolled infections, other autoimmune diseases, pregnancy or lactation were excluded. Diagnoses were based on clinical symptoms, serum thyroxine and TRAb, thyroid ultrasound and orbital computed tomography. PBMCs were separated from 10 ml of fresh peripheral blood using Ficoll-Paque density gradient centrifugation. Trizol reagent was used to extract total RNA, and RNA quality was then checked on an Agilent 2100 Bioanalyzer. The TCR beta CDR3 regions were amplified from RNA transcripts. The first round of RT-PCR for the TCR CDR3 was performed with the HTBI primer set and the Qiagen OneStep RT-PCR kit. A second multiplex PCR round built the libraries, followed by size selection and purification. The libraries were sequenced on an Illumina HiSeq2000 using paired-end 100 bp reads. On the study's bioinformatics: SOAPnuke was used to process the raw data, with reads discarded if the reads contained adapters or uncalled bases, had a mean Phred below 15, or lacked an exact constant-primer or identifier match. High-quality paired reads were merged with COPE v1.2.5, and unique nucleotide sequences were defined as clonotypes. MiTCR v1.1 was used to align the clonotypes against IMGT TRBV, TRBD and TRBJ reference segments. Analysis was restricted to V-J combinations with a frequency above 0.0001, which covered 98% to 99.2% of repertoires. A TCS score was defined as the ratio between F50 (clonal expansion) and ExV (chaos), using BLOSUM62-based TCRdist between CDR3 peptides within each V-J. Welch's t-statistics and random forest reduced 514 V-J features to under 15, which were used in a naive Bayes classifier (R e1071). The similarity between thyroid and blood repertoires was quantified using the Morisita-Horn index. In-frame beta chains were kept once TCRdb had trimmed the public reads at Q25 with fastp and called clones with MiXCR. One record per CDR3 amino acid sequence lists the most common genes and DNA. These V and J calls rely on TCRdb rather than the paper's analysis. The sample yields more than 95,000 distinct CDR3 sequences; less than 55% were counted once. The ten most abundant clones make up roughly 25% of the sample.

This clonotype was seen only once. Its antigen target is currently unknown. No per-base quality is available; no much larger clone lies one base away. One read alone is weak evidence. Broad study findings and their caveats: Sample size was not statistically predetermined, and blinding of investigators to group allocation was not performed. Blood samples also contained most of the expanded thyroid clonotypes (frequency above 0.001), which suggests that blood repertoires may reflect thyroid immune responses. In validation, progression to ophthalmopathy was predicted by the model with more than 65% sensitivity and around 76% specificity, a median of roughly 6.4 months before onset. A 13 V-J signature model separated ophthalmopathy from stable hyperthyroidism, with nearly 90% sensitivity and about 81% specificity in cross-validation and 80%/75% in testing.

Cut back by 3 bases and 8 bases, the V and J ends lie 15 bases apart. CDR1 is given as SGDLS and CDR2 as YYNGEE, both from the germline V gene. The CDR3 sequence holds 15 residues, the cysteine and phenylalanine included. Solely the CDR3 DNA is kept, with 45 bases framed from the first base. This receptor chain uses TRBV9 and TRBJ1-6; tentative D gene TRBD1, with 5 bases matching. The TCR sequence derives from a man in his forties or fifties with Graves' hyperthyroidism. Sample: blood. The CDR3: CASSAEGRGDSPLHF. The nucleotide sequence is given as TGTGCCAGCAGCGCAGAGGGGAGGGGTGATTCACCCCTCCACTTT.